Shown below are 3 T cell receptor beta chains from a single sample sequenced in a study of CD8 T cells in Susac syndrome. cDNA came from approximately 0.5 to 1 ug RNA primed by random hexamers. TCRdb reprocessed the immunoSEQ multiplex PCR reads with MiXCR, giving one entry per CDR3 protein. This repertoire shows a few hundred thousand distinct CDR3 sequences, 90% to 95% found once; its top ten account for around 0.15%. Sample: CD8+ T cells from PBMCs. The receptors were gathered from a human donor with multiple sclerosis.

The chain links TRBV7-2 to TRBJ1-5; D is uncertain. Looked up from germline, CDR1 is SGHTA and CDR2 is FQGNSA. The CDR3 loop spans 15 amino acids. Trimming stripped 5 bases from V and 1 base from J, with 12 bases between. The CDR3 reads CASSPGHRSNQPQHF. CDR3 sequence (DNA): TGTGCCAGCAGCCCCGGTCATAGGAGCAATCAGCCCCAGCATTTT.

The chain joins TRBV27 to TRBJ2-4, with D maybe TRBD2 (7 bases). The CDR3 length is 14 residues. CDR1 and CDR2 (germline): MNHEY, SMNVEV (reference sequence). V was pared by 11 bases and J by 0 bases, with 14 bases between. CDR3 amino acids: CASRGALAKNIQYF. For the CDR3, the DNA is TGTGCCTCACGGGGGGCCCTAGCCAAAAACATTCAGTACTTC.

V and J are TRBV11-2 and TRBJ2-5, with a weak D call TRBD1 (6 bases). Germline V gene data show CDR1 as SGHAT and CDR2 as FQNNGV. Trimming stripped 5 bases from V and 4 bases from J, with 17 bases between. This CDR3 region has 15 residues. This CDR3 is CASSPRTAEGETQYF. The CDR3 DNA reads TGTGCCAGCAGCCCACGGACAGCTGAAGGAGAGACCCAGTACTTC.